This T cell receptor (beta chain) was identified during a study of blood T cells in healthy people across ages. Many counts were recorded for this clonotype. Primers used in a second PCR of roughly 6 to 12 cycles were a sample-barcoded 5' primer and a J-beta primer mix. Using its own MiXCR run on the 5' RACE reads, TCRdb lists one record per CDR3 protein. The sample shows some 1 million distinct CDR3 sequences, under 45% of them seen only once. The sample consisted of blood. This clonotype was obtained from a woman aged 60-70 years in good health.

CDR3 amino acids: CSVVQGYEQYF. The CDR3 DNA is TGCAGCGTTGTACAGGGGTACGAGCAGTACTTC. The genes are TRBV29-1 and TRBJ2-7; 7 bases fit TRBD1. The trim removed 4 bases at V and 4 bases at J, leaving 1 base unmatched. This CDR3 comprises 11 residues. CDR1 and CDR2 (germline): SQVTM, ANQGSEA.